The 10 T cell receptor beta chains presented below share a single source sample, sequenced in a study of shared clonotypes between healthy human individuals (dated by TCRdb to 2019 to 2021). Library method: the immunoSEQ multiplex PCR assay. Imported from immuneACCESS, the table was reduced by TCRdb to in-frame sequences with V and J called. These copies leave out some clones; in studies compared against another copy, an unresolved V gene accounts for under half, and the cause of the remainder is not known. This sample is represented by fewer than 1 million clones; just over 95% of them were singletons. The ten largest clones represent less than 0.3% of the sample. For the CD8 naive samples, CD45RO-negative cells were positively selected for CCR7, yielding a CD45RA+CCR7+ population from which TemRA cells were excluded. The sequenced sample was naive CD8+ T cells sorted from blood. The meaning of the sample's cell subset or site label: CD45RA+CCR7+. Receptor source: a man aged 30 to 45 in good health.

The rearrangement uses TRBV6-6 and TRBJ2-5; the D is unclear. Germline loops: CDR1 MNHNY, CDR2 SVGAGI (reference sequence). V was shortened by 2 bases and J by 3 bases, with 16 bases between the two germline ends. This CDR3 region has 16 residues. The chain's CDR3 is CASSYTLAASKETQYF. The CDR3 nucleotides are TGTGCCAGCAGTTACACACTGGCGGCAAGTAAAGAGACCCAGTACTTC.

This chain connects TRBV11-3 to TRBJ2-3; a possible D gene is TRBD2 (6 bases). The germline gives CDR1 SGHNT, CDR2 YENEEA. The CDR3 length is 14 residues. V was clipped by 1 base and J by 4 bases, with 9 bases between them. The CDR3: CASSLAGVPDTQYF. The CDR3, as DNA: TGTGCCAGCAGCTTAGCGGGAGTCCCAGATACGCAGTATTTT.

CDR3: CASSPPDREYEQYF. CDR3 nucleotides: TGTGCCAGCAGCCCCCCGGACAGGGAATACGAGCAGTACTTC. V and J are TRBV11-3 and TRBJ2-7; 8 nucleotides align to TRBD1. This CDR3 spans 14 amino acids. The germline CDR1 and CDR2 sequences are SGHNT and YENEEA. V lost 5 bases and J lost 4; bases outside the gene matches: 7.

To note about this clone: The sample contains more than one DNA sequence encoding this CDR3. The V gene is TRBV5-4, the J gene TRBJ2-3; TRBD2 aligns across 10 bases. Trimming took 1 base from V and 3 from J; bases not matched to a gene: 2. Germline values: CDR1 SGHNT, CDR2 YYREEE (reference sequence). This CDR3 is built from 15 residues. CDR3 sequence reads: CASSLWTSGTDTQYF. The CDR3 DNA follows: TGTGCCAGCAGCTTGTGGACTAGCGGAACAGATACGCAGTATTTT.

The chain is built from TRBV28 and TRBJ1-3; D is undetermined. Germline CDR1 is MDHEN and CDR2 is SYDVKM. V lost 4 bases and J 3 bases, leaving 4 bases between the germline ends. The CDR3 covers 12 residues. CDR3 nucleotides: TGTGCCAGCAGTTGGAGTGGAAACACCATATATTTT. This gives the protein CASSWSGNTIYF.

The J gene is TRBJ2-7, the V gene TRBV29-1; D might be TRBD1 or TRBD2, each matching 5 bases. V was cut by 5 bases and J by 2 bases, with 10 bases left in between. The germline CDR1 and CDR2 sequences are SQVTM and ANQGSEA. The CDR3 length is 12 residues. The CDR3 nucleotides are TGCAGCGTTTACGGGACCCCCTACGAGCAGTACTTC. Its protein product is CSVYGTPYEQYF.

In this sample, this clone turned up once. This chain links TRBV6-5 with TRBJ2-7, with 9 bases identical to TRBD2. The CDR3 contains 15 residues. V dropped 2 bases and J dropped 3; count of bases not matched to a gene: 5. CDR1 MNHEY and CDR2 SVGAGI come from the germline V gene. Here the CDR3 reads CASSYAAGGNYEQYF. The DNA for the CDR3 is TGTGCCAGCAGTTACGCAGCGGGAGGTAACTACGAGCAGTACTTC.

The chain recombines TRBV29-1 with TRBJ2-1, with D uncertain. Between the trimmed V and J ends, which lost 7 bases and 3 bases, there was a span of 19 bases. The CDR3 length is 15 residues. Per germline, CDR1 SQVTM and CDR2 ANQGSEA. The CDR3 reads CSAVDEGSLYNEQFF. For the CDR3, the DNA is TGCAGCGCCGTGGATGAAGGATCGCTCTACAATGAGCAGTTCTTC.

This clone was seen once. This chain links TRBV10-3 with TRBJ2-2; a possible D gene is TRBD2 (6 bases). The V gene's germline CDR1 is ENHRY and CDR2 SYGVKD. The CDR3 is 20 residues long. V dropped 3 bases and J dropped 0 bases, with 23 bases sitting between them. CDR3 protein: CAISDAAFGGYSPNTGELFF. The CDR3 DNA follows: TGTGCCATCAGTGACGCGGCTTTCGGAGGGTATTCCCCGAACACCGGGGAGCTGTTTTTT.

The V and J genes are TRBV11-2 and TRBJ2-1; D tentatively fits TRBD1 or TRBD2 (6 bases each). The CDR3 covers 17 residues. Germline lookup yields CDR1 SGHAT and CDR2 FQNNGV. The V end was cut by 0 bases, the J end by 0 bases, with 12 bases between. The CDR3 here is CASSLEERGPSYNEQFF. CDR3 coding DNA: TGTGCCAGCAGCTTAGAGGAACGGGGGCCCTCCTACAATGAGCAGTTCTTC.